This TCR beta chain is drawn from a study of cytomegalovirus exposure and HLA in healthy donors. Study-wide results and limits: The investigators catalogued 164 TCR beta chains as cytomegalovirus-associated.

The study ran its PCR with 60 Vbeta and 13 Jbeta primers. Sequenced by immunoSEQ multiplex PCR; TCRdb stores in-frame clones only, minus some. The sample shows some 170,000 clones, 80% to 85% of them seen only once. V was clipped by 7 bases and J by 2 bases; unmatched bases: 9. Germline V gene data show CDR1 as SNHLY and CDR2 as FYNNEI. The CDR3 runs to 15 residues. On this clone: Its antigen remains unknown.

Sequencing used PBMCs. This sequence was found in a man aged 45-65 years in good health and CMV-seropositive. The chain has TRBV2 and TRBJ1-1, with 8 bases fitting TRBD1. CDR3 sequence (DNA): TGTGCCAGCAAAAATCGTCAGGGGGCTAACACTGAAGCTTTCTTT. It yields the protein CASKNRQGANTEAFF.